This T cell receptor beta chain was recorded in a study of Ad26.COV2.S vaccination and SARS-CoV-2 variants (dated by TCRdb to about 2021). Study-level background: Donors in the vaccine arm were drawn from COV1001, a multicentre, randomized, double-blind, placebo-controlled phase I-IIa trial testing Ad26.COV2.S in healthy adults. Ad26.COV2.S was administered intramuscularly at 5 x 10^10 or 1 x 10^11 viral particles, either as a single shot or as two shots given 56 days apart. Sequencing of the TCRbeta repertoire served to evaluate the specificity and breadth of SARS-CoV-2-reactive T cell receptors following Ad26.COV2.S vaccination. The TCR-sequenced set comprised roughly 30 samples: around 20 Ad26.COV2.S vaccine recipients, 5 placebo recipients and 8 SARS-CoV-2 convalescent individuals. Trial participants were randomized into five groups of five: low-dose or high-dose Ad26.COV2.S given once or twice, or placebo on both occasions. Investigators did not know the trial group allocation while performing experiments and assessing outcomes.

TCRbeta CDR3 regions were sequenced with the immunoSEQ Assay. After extraction, genomic DNA underwent amplification by bias-controlled multiplex PCR, followed by high-throughput sequencing. The study's own analysis went as follows. To quantify the absolute abundance of each unique TCRbeta CDR3 region, sequences were collapsed and filtered. T cell fraction was estimated by normalizing TCRbeta template counts to usable DNA, which was measured by amplifying reference genes present in all nucleated cells. Repertoire TCRs were annotated as SARS-CoV-2-specific by exact matching of V gene, CDR3 amino acid sequence and J gene to a known reactive TCR set. The reference SARS-CoV-2 TCR set was obtained from MIRA and was filtered for enrichment in COVID-19-positive ImmuneCODE repertoires, whereby public or cross-reactive TCRs were removed. Using the MIRA antigens, annotated TCRs were further analysed by specific ORF or by position within an ORF. Breadth was defined as annotated unique rearrangements over total unique productive rearrangements; depth was the summed frequency of those rearrangements. Two-sided Wilcoxon rank-sum tests were applied when comparing TCR breadth between groups. TCRdb took this table from immuneACCESS and kept in-frame rearrangements with V and J called. Such tables lack part of the clones; where checked against another copy, unresolved V genes explain under half of the gap, and the rest is unexplained. That table is the source of V, J and clone size, and D and trimming were worked out from the DNA. In all, the sample holds hundreds of thousands of clones, and around 82% of those were seen once. Around 7.4% of the sample lies in the top ten.

What this sample's treatment or condition label stands for: around 19 received Ad26.COV2.S at low or high dose, single or two shots; roughly five received placebo; per-sample allocation not given. Repertoires of vaccine and placebo recipients were sequenced from samples collected on day 63 after the first injection. In Cohort 1b, fewer than 30 adults aged 18-55 years were enrolled at a single site in Boston, USA, between 29 July and 7 August 2020. Ad26.COV2.S consisted of a replication-incompetent adenovirus type 26 vector by which a prefusion-stabilized SARS-CoV-2 spike protein from the original Wuhan strain was expressed. As to this clone: No antigen is known for it. No much larger clone exists at a distance of one base, and base qualities are not known.

Broader findings and caveats from the paper: The study was not powered for comparison of responses between vaccine doses or regimens. It was noted by the authors that total T cell responses may have been underestimated by the TCR breadth and depth analyses. Ad26.COV2.S recipients had higher spike-specific TCR breadth than placebo recipients (P = 0.0014). Vaccine and placebo recipients had similar non-spike TCR breadth, a finding consistent with the vaccine containing only spike. After vaccination, substantial breadth of spike-specific CD8+ and CD4+ T cell responses was reported.

This material consisted of peripheral blood, taken in a trial of Ad26.COV2.S vaccine versus placebo. The clonotype comes from a person between 18 and 65 years old who received the Ad26.COV2.S COVID-19 vaccine or a placebo.

The CDR3 reads as follows: CASSFPGSGELFF. The nucleotide sequence reads TGTGCCAGCAGCTTCCCGGGGTCCGGGGAGCTGTTTTTT. The sequence is built from TRBV7-3 and TRBJ2-2; a weak D assignment points to TRBD2 (5 bases agree). The V and J ends are trimmed by 3 bases and 6 bases, leaving 8 bases between them. The CDR3 covers 13 residues, taking in both the cysteine and the phenylalanine. Only the CDR3 DNA is retained, 39 bases long and in frame from the first base. The germline V gene supplies CDR1 SGHTA and CDR2 FQGTGA.